The 3 T cell receptor beta chains in this list originate from one sample, sequenced in a study of persistence of HIV-infected CD4 T cells. These TCRs are of unknown antigen specificity. Overlapping HIV-1 Gag 15-mer peptides at approximately 0.96 ug per peptide per mL were used. Sorting of responding CD4+ T cells relied on upregulated CD40 ligand together with CD69. The immunoSEQ assay was version 4, run in survey mode. Assay used: immunoSEQ multiplex PCR; TCRdb lists only in-frame clones, some missing. The sample carries approximately 18,000 clones, less than 75% recorded once. This specimen consisted of CD4+ T cells sorted from PBMCs after approximately 20-hour stimulation, obtained from a patient who received antiretroviral therapy. Receptors were obtained from an adult woman with HIV who was CMV-seropositive.

J is TRBJ2-5 and V is TRBV5-6; weak D call: TRBD1 (5 bases). The CDR3 has 13 amino acids. The V gene lost 6 bases and the J gene lost 5 bases, with 14 bases spanning the gap. Germline V CDR1 and CDR2: SGHDT, YYEEEE. This CDR3 reads CASTLGARETQYF. Written as DNA, the CDR3 is TGTGCCAGCACCCTTGGGGCCCGGGAGACCCAGTACTTC.

This clone rates as medium-sized. CDR3 in DNA: TGTGCCAGCAGGGAAAGCATGACAGGATTTAGCAATCAGCCCCAGCATTTT. It translates to CASRESMTGFSNQPQHF. V and J are TRBV6-1 and TRBJ1-5; a possible D gene is TRBD1 (6 bases). CDR3 length: 17 residues. V lost 6 bases, J lost 0 bases, and 18 bases lay in between. Germline V lookup: CDR1 MNHNS, CDR2 SASEGT.

This chain links TRBV18 with TRBJ2-1; D gene unclear. CDR3 length equals 13 residues. V lost 2 bases, J lost 5 bases, and 7 bases lay in between. Germline loops: CDR1 KGHSH, CDR2 LQKENI. Here the CDR3 DNA reads TGTGCCAGCTCACCATCCGGACACAATGAGCAGTTCTTC. This translates into CASSPSGHNEQFF.